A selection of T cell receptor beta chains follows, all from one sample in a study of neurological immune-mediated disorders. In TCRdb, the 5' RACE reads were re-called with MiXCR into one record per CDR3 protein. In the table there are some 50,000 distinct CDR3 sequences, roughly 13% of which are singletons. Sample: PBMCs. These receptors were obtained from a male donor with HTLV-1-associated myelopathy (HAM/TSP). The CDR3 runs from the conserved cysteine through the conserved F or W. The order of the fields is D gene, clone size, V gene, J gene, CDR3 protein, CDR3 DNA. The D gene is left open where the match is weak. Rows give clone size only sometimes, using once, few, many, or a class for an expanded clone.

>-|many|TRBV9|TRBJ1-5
CASSVEGGGQPQHF
TGTGCCAGCAGCGTAGAAGGGGGGGGTCAGCCCCAGCATTTT
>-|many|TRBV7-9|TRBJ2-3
CASSLRDTDTQYF
TGTGCCAGCAGCCTCCGGGACACAGATACGCAGTATTTT
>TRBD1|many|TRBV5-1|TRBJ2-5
CASSFSGTGEETQYF
TGCGCCAGCAGCTTCTCCGGGACAGGGGAAGAGACCCAGTACTTC
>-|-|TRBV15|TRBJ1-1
CATSRDIGQPNTEAFF
TGTGCCACAAGCAGAGATATCGGGCAACCGAACACTGAAGCTTTCTTT
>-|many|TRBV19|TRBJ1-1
CAVGYTEAFF
TGTGCAGTAGGGTACACTGAAGCTTTCTTT
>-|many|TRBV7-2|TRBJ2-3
CASALWVDTQYF
TGTGCCAGCGCTTTATGGGTGGATACGCAGTATTTT
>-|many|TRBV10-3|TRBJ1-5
CAISSDLNQPQHF
TGTGCCATCAGCTCGGACCTGAATCAGCCCCAGCATTTT
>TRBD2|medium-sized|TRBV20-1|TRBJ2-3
CSAAGGKDTQYF
TGCAGTGCTGCGGGGGGAAAGGATACGCAGTATTTT
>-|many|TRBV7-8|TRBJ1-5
CASSPWGGKNGDQPQHF
TGTGCCAGCAGCCCATGGGGGGGGAAAAATGGCGATCAGCCCCAGCATTTT
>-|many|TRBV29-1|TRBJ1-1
CSAQLASEAFF
TGCAGCGCCCAACTCGCCAGTGAAGCTTTCTTT
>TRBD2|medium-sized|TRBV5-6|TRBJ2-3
CASSLSSGGFTDTQYF
TGTGCCAGCAGCTTGAGTAGCGGGGGGTTCACAGATACGCAGTATTTT
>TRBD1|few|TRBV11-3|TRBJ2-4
CASSLFRGRWAKNIQYF
TGTGCCAGCAGCTTATTCAGGGGGCGGTGGGCCAAAAACATTCAGTACTTC
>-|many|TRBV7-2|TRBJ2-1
CASSLEVGHEQFF
TGTGCCAGCAGCTTAGAGGTCGGGCATGAGCAGTTCTTC
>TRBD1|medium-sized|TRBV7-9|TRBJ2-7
CASIEDRDLEQYF
TGTGCCAGCATCGAGGACAGGGACCTCGAGCAGTACTTC
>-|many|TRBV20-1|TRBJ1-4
CSAHPVEVEHQEKLFF
TGCAGTGCTCATCCAGTGGAAGTTGAACATCAGGAAAAACTGTTTTTT
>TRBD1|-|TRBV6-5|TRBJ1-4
CAIRPSWTGPEKLFF
TGTGCCATCAGGCCCTCGTGGACAGGACCTGAAAAACTGTTTTTT
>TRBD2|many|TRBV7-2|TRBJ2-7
CASSFTSGGAGEQYF
TGTGCCAGCAGTTTTACTAGCGGGGGGGCGGGAGAGCAGTACTTC
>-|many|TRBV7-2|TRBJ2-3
CASSLLRTPSTDTQYF
TGTGCCAGCAGCTTACTGAGGACACCGAGCACAGATACGCAGTATTTT
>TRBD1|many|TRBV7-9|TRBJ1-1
CASSHRDRINTEAFF
TGTGCCAGCAGCCACCGGGACAGGATAAACACTGAAGCTTTCTTT
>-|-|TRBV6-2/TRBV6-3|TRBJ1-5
CANSPQAARNQPQHF
TGTGCCAACAGCCCCCAAGCAGCGAGAAATCAGCCCCAGCATTTT
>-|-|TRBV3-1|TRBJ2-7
CASSQDGPYGEQYF
TGTGCCAGCAGCCAAGACGGCCCCTACGGGGAGCAGTACTTC
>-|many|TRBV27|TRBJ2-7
CASSTRTPYEQYF
TGTGCCAGCAGTACCAGGACTCCCTACGAGCAGTACTTC
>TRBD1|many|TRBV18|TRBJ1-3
CASSPDGGQGYGNTIYF
TGTGCCAGCTCACCAGACGGGGGACAGGGATATGGAAACACCATATATTTT
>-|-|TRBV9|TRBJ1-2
CASSVATGGVDGYTF
TGTGCCAGCAGCGTAGCTACGGGGGGGGTGGATGGCTACACCTTC
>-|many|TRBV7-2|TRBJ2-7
CASSLAKESYEQYF
TGTGCCAGCAGCTTAGCGAAGGAATCCTACGAGCAGTACTTC
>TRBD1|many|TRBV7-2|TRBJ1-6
CASSLGDREGSPLHF
TGTGCCAGCAGCCTCGGGGACAGGGAAGGGTCACCCCTCCACTTT
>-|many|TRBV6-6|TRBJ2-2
CASSYGGNTGELFF
TGTGCCAGCAGTTACGGGGGAAACACCGGGGAGCTGTTTTTT
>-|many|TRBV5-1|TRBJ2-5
CASSLVWVQETQYF
TGCGCCAGCAGCTTGGTATGGGTACAAGAGACCCAGTACTTC
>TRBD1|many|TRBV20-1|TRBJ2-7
CSAATGSPEDEQYF
TGCAGTGCCGCGACAGGGTCACCAGAGGACGAGCAGTACTTC
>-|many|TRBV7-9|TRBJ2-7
CASSLRDPYNEQYF
TGTGCCAGCAGCTTAAGGGACCCCTACAACGAGCAGTACTTC
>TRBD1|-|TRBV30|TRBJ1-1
CAWSARDRSLSTEAFF
TGTGCCTGGAGTGCCCGGGACAGATCCTTGAGCACTGAAGCTTTCTTT
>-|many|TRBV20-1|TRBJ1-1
CQAGQNTEAFF
TGCCAAGCGGGCCAGAACACTGAAGCTTTCTTT
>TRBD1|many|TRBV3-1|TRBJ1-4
CASSHWDRVNEKLFF
TGTGCCAGCAGCCACTGGGACAGGGTGAACGAAAAACTGTTTTTT
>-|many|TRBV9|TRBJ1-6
CASSAPRGTLHF
TGTGCCAGCAGCGCTCCCCGGGGGACCCTCCACTTT
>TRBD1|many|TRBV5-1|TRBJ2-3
CASSGSLTGEDTQYF
TGCGCCAGCAGCGGGAGCCTGACAGGGGAAGATACGCAGTATTTT
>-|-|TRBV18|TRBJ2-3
CTSSPPRQGRDTQYF
TGTACCAGCTCGCCCCCGCGGCAGGGAAGGGATACGCAGTATTTT
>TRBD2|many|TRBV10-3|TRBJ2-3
CAISVRGGSTDTQYF
TGTGCCATCAGTGTGCGGGGGGGCTCCACAGATACGCAGTATTTT
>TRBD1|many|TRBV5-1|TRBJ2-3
CASSQTGPRDTQYF
TGCGCCAGCTCGCAGACAGGGCCTAGGGATACGCAGTATTTT
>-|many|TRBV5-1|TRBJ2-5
CASSLATWETQYF
TGCGCCAGCAGCTTGGCCACGTGGGAGACCCAGTACTTC
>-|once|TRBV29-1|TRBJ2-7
CSITGRGAGEQYF
TGCAGCATCACGGGACGGGGGGCGGGAGAGCAGTACTTC
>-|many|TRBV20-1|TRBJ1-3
CSARDRQTGNTIYF
TGCAGTGCTAGAGATCGGCAGACTGGAAACACCATATATTTT
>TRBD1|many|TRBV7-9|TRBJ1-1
CASSSGQGAHTEAFF
TGTGCCAGCAGCTCCGGACAGGGGGCCCACACTGAAGCTTTCTTT
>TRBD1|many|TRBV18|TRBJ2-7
CASSPDRARYEQYF
TGTGCCAGCTCACCCGACAGGGCCCGATACGAGCAGTACTTC
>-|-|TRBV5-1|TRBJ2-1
CASSLVAGLYNEQFF
TGCGCCAGCAGCTTGGTCGCTGGCCTTTACAATGAGCAGTTCTTC